This T cell receptor (beta chain) is from a study of blood T cell repertoires in COVID-19. Looking at the study overall: Samples taken during acute and convalescent COVID-19 were collected in the United States, Italy and Spain.

During active infection, Seattle patients enrolled and were then monitored through disease. In the original workflow: Estimation of nucleated cell counts was performed using reference gene primer amplification. Assay used: immunoSEQ multiplex PCR; TCRdb lists only in-frame clones, some missing. Clonal size and the V and J genes are those of that table, whereas D and trimming came from the DNA. The sample contains 500,000 to 600,000 clones, around nine tenths of which appear only once. The TCR sequence derives from a woman aged 50 to 60 with COVID-19, enrolled during active disease. The sequenced material came from peripheral blood.

The CDR3 sequence is CASHLNVRVGYTF. The CDR3 DNA reads as TGTGCCAGCCACCTCAACGTCCGCGTAGGCTACACCTTC. The chain couples TRBV5-6 to TRBJ1-2, with unresolved D. The CDR3 runs 13 residues. V was cut by 7 bases and J by 8 bases, with 18 bases left in between. Germline values: CDR1 SGHDT, CDR2 YYEEEE.